The clone carrying this T cell receptor beta chain appeared once. This sample stems from a study of blood T cell repertoires in COVID-19. Study details: Nucleic acid was either cDNA or gDNA, and it came from T cells, B-cell-depleted T cells, or PBMCs.

This CDR3 region has 15 residues. V lost 2 bases, J lost 3 bases, and 13 bases lay in between. The V gene's germline CDR1 is SEHNR and CDR2 FQNEAQ (reference sequence). In the source study's methods: Estimated nucleated cell counts came from reference gene primer amplification. Generated by immunoSEQ multiplex PCR, the TCRdb table keeps only in-frame clones and is missing some. That table supplies the V and J calls and clone size; D and trimming were determined from the DNA. The data show 90,000 to 120,000 clones, 89% seen once. The sequenced material came from peripheral blood. This chain joins TRBV7-9 and TRBJ2-5, with TRBD1 as a possible D gene (5 bases). This sequence originates from a man in his forties with active or convalescent COVID-19. The CDR3: CASSLSLSREETQYF. CDR3 nucleotides: TGTGCCAGCAGCTTATCTCTTAGCAGGGAAGAGACCCAGTACTTC.